This paragraph covers one T cell receptor beta chain sequence. What it binds is unknown. TCRdb redid the calling of the reads with MiXCR, one entry per CDR3 protein. The sample comprises approximately 600,000 distinct CDR3 sequences, roughly 43% of which are singletons, and around 46% rests with the top ten. The data are from a study of T cell repertoires in cytomegalovirus infection. Study information: CMV epitopes in the study were HLA-C-restricted (recently identified) and HLA-B-restricted (well studied). Matching HLA type and CMV infection were both indicated by public TCR beta signatures.

CDR1 is SGHTA, CDR2 FQGNSA, per germline. V gave up 4 bases and J gave up 4 bases, with 14 bases separating them. The CDR3 extends over 16 amino acids. Study findings and constraints: The response measured ex vivo was dominated by TCR beta clonotypes (HLA-C-restricted and CMV-specific). Public TCR beta family frequency separated CMV-and-HLA carriers, including in an independent cohort.

The chain joins TRBV7-2 to TRBJ2-6; tentative D call: TRBD1 (6 bases). The material was cultured PBMCs, obtained from culture after CMV antigen stimulation. This receptor was identified in a human donor in good health (CMV status not recorded). Some clones in this sample may be carry-over from other donors' samples. The CDR3 nucleotides read TGTGCCAGCAGCTATACAGGGTGGACCGGGGCCAACGTCCTGACTTTC. This translates into CASSYTGWTGANVLTF.